This TCR beta chain was captured in a study of cytomegalovirus exposure and HLA in healthy donors. A note on this clone: Antigen specificity is unknown.

This CDR3 has 13 residues. V gave up 2 bases and J gave up 9 bases, with 8 bases separating them. Germline V lookup: CDR1 MNHNY, CDR2 SVGAGI (reference sequence). Vbeta (60) and Jbeta (13) primers were used in the PCR. Here immunoSEQ multiplex PCR was the method, and the copy in TCRdb shows in-frame clones only, minus some. In the table there are 70,000 to 95,000 clones, around 80% of which are singletons. The study sampled nominally healthy donors, though unrecorded immune exposures were likely. Study results and limitations: Apparent HLA restriction characterized most CMV-associated TCR beta chains in a later analysis. The analysis excluded some indistinguishable V segments, including TRBV6-2 and TRBV6-3.

The sample was PBMCs. The rearrangement links TRBV6-6 to TRBJ1-6; D not certain. The TCR sequence derives from a male donor in good health and CMV-seronegative. In DNA, the CDR3 is TGTGCCAGCAGTTACGTGGAGGCTTCACCCCTCCACTTT. Translated, it gives CASSYVEASPLHF.